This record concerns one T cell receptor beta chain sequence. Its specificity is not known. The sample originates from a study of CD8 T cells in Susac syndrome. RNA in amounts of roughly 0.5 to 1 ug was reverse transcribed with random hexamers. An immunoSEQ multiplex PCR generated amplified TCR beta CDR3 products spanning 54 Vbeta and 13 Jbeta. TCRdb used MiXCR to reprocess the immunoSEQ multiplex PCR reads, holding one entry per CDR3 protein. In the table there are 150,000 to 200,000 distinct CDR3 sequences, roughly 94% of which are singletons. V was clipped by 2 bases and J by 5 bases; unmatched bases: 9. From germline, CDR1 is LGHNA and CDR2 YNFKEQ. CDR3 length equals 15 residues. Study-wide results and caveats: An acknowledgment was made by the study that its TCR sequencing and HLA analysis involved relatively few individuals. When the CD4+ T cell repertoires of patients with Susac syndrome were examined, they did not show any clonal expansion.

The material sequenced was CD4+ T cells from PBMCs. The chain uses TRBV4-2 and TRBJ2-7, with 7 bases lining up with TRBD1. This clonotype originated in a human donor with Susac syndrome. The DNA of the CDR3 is TGTGCCAGCAGCCAACCCGGGACAGCCTTAGACGAGCAGTACTTC. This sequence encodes CASSQPGTALDEQYF.